A selection of T cell receptor beta chains follows, all from one sample in a study of blood T cells in healthy people across ages. Using its own MiXCR run on the 5' RACE reads, TCRdb lists one record per CDR3 protein. The repertoire has hundreds of thousands of distinct CDR3 sequences, about 42% of them found once; the top ten carry roughly 19%. The specimen sequenced was blood. Receptor source: a man aged 55 to 70 in good health. CDR3s include the opening cysteine and the closing phenylalanine or tryptophan. A D gene is named only where the DNA matches it firmly. Some rows mark clone size as missing; the rest say once, few, many or name a class of expanded clone.

TRBJ2-5 | . | TRBV2 | . | CASSKRLGPKAQETQYF | TGTGCCAGCAGTAAGAGATTAGGGCCAAAGGCCCAAGAGACCCAGTACTTC
TRBJ1-6 | once | TRBV6-6 | . | CASSYSKGRDSPLHF | TGTGCCAGCAGTTACTCGAAAGGGAGGGATTCACCTCTCCACTTT
TRBJ1-1 | . | TRBV6-2/TRBV6-3 | . | CASSYSDLDRRTFF | TGTGCCAGCAGTTACTCCGACCTAGACAGGAGAACTTTCTTT
TRBJ1-2 | . | TRBV25-1 | . | CASSRGGSVNYGYTF | TGTGCCAGCAGCCGAGGAGGGAGCGTTAACTATGGCTACACCTTC
TRBJ2-7 | few | TRBV5-5 | TRBD1 | CASSWGPGQESYEQYF | TGTGCCAGCAGCTGGGGACCGGGACAGGAATCCTACGAGCAGTACTTC
TRBJ1-1 | . | TRBV7-9 | . | CASRRDRHEAFF | TGTGCCAGCAGGAGGGACCGGCATGAAGCTTTCTTT
TRBJ2-5 | few | TRBV10-3 | TRBD2 | CAISAMGGGTQETQYF | TGTGCCATCAGTGCGATGGGCGGGGGTACCCAAGAGACCCAGTACTTC
TRBJ2-1 | few | TRBV7-9 | TRBD2 | CASSSLTSGGLYNEQFF | TGTGCCAGCAGCTCGCTGACTAGCGGGGGCCTATACAATGAGCAGTTCTTC
TRBJ2-3 | few | TRBV12-3/TRBV12-4 | TRBD2 | CASSKGLAADTQYF | TGTGCCAGCAGCAAGGGACTAGCAGCAGATACGCAGTATTTT
TRBJ1-4 | . | TRBV10-3 | . | CAISEGGTTNNEKLFF | TGTGCCATCAGTGAAGGAGGGACCACCAATAATGAAAAACTGTTTTTT
TRBJ2-1 | . | TRBV5-1 | TRBD2 | CASSLLGTSGVRNEQFF | TGCGCCAGCAGCTTACTCGGGACTAGCGGGGTGAGGAATGAGCAGTTCTTC
TRBJ2-3 | . | TRBV4-2 | TRBD2 | CASSQDDSAGGGDTQYF | TGTGCCAGCAGCCAAGATGACTCGGCGGGGGGAGGTGATACGCAGTATTTT
TRBJ1-2 | few | TRBV18 | TRBD1 | CASSRSGQGYGYTF | TGTGCCAGCTCACGAAGCGGACAGGGCTATGGCTACACCTTC
TRBJ2-1 | few | TRBV5-1 | TRBD2 | CASSFGLAENYNEQFF | TGCGCCAGCAGCTTCGGACTAGCGGAAAACTACAATGAGCAGTTCTTC
TRBJ2-7 | . | TRBV20-1 | . | CSARSQGGEQYF | TGCAGTGCTAGGTCCCAGGGGGGCGAGCAGTACTTC
TRBJ1-2 | . | TRBV20-1 | . | CSTRDSSRPNYGYTF | TGCAGTACTAGAGACTCCAGTCGGCCCAACTATGGCTACACCTTC
TRBJ2-1 | . | TRBV7-2 | . | CASSLESAGRPGNEQFF | TGTGCCAGCAGCTTAGAATCGGCGGGGAGGCCGGGCAATGAGCAGTTCTTC
TRBJ1-2 | . | TRBV12-3/TRBV12-4 | . | CASSLGVSYGYTF | TGTGCCAGTAGTTTGGGGGTTAGCTATGGCTACACCTTC
TRBJ2-1 | . | TRBV12-3/TRBV12-4 | TRBD1 | CASSLRQGSYEQFF | TGTGCCAGCAGTCTAAGACAGGGATCCTACGAGCAGTTCTTC
TRBJ2-6 | few | TRBV9 | . | CASSVITFSGANVLTF | TGTGCCAGCAGCGTAATAACCTTCTCTGGGGCCAACGTCCTGACTTTC
TRBJ2-6 | many | TRBV6-2/TRBV6-3 | . | CASSYGSSGANVLTF | TGTGCCAGCAGTTACGGTAGTTCTGGGGCCAACGTCCTGACTTTC
TRBJ2-2 | . | TRBV20-1 | TRBD2 | CSATRGIANTGELFF | TGCAGTGCAACGCGGGGGATCGCGAACACCGGGGAGCTGTTTTTT
TRBJ2-3 | . | TRBV9 | . | CASNAGADTQYF | TGTGCCAGCAATGCTGGGGCAGATACGCAGTATTTT
TRBJ2-1 | . | TRBV12-3/TRBV12-4 | TRBD2 | CASRDSGGANEQFF | TGTGCCAGCAGAGATAGCGGGGGGGCCAATGAGCAGTTCTTC
TRBJ1-1 | . | TRBV29-1 | TRBD1 | CSVQQGAGTEAFF | TGCAGCGTTCAACAGGGGGCTGGAACTGAAGCTTTCTTT
TRBJ1-2 | . | TRBV20-1 | TRBD1 | CSAPQGSYGYTF | TGCAGTGCTCCACAGGGGAGCTATGGCTACACCTTC
TRBJ2-2 | . | TRBV25-1 | TRBD1 | CASTGTGGTGELFF | TGTGCCAGCACCGGGACAGGCGGAACCGGGGAGCTGTTTTTT
TRBJ2-7 | . | TRBV2 | . | CASSEKSGLTLEQYF | TGTGCCAGCAGTGAAAAGTCGGGGTTGACCCTCGAGCAGTACTTC
TRBJ2-1 | . | TRBV27 | TRBD1 | CATLTGGNEQFF | TGTGCCACCCTGACAGGGGGCAATGAGCAGTTCTTC
TRBJ1-2 | few | TRBV2 | . | CASSGLGANYGYTF | TGTGCCAGCAGTGGGTTAGGGGCTAACTATGGCTACACCTTC
TRBJ2-1 | . | TRBV4-3 | . | CASSHYWRPPNNEQFF | TGCGCCAGCAGCCATTATTGGAGGCCTCCAAACAATGAGCAGTTCTTC
TRBJ2-5 | . | TRBV20-1 | . | CSAFAPGKETQYF | TGCAGTGCTTTCGCCCCGGGAAAGGAGACCCAGTACTTC
TRBJ2-2 | once | TRBV5-6 | TRBD1 | CASDPGTGTGELFF | TGTGCCAGCGATCCCGGGACAGGGACCGGGGAGCTGTTTTTT
TRBJ1-6 | . | TRBV13 | . | CASSRDRQLGANSPPHF | TGTGCCAGCAGCCGGGACCGCCAGCTGGGGGCTAATTCACCCCCCCACTTT
TRBJ2-3 | few | TRBV6-5 | TRBD2 | CASSYTGGELHTQYF | TGTGCCAGCAGTTACACGGGGGGGGAACTTCATACGCAGTATTTT
TRBJ2-7 | once | TRBV4-3 | . | CASSQDVLREQYF | TGCGCCAGCAGCCAAGATGTCCTGCGCGAGCAGTACTTC
TRBJ2-5 | . | TRBV4-3 | TRBD2 | CASSQGSLAGETQYF | TGCGCCAGCAGCCAAGGAAGCCTAGCGGGGGAGACCCAGTACTTC
TRBJ2-3 | few | TRBV11-1 | . | CASSGIKSTDTQYF | TGTGCCAGCAGCGGGATCAAGAGCACAGATACGCAGTATTTT
TRBJ2-1 | . | TRBV4-1 | . | CASSQGAVSYNEQFF | TGCGCCAGCAGCCAAGGAGCAGTCTCCTACAATGAGCAGTTCTTC
TRBJ2-3 | . | TRBV29-1 | TRBD1 | CSVEGQGAADTQYF | TGCAGCGTTGAGGGACAGGGGGCGGCAGATACGCAGTATTTT
TRBJ2-5 | . | TRBV11-2 | . | CASSFMGAGETQYF | TGTGCCAGCAGCTTCATGGGGGCCGGGGAGACCCAGTACTTC
TRBJ2-1 | . | TRBV4-1 | . | CASSQVVVGSSYNEQFF | TGCGCCAGCAGCCAAGTTGTCGTCGGGAGCTCCTACAATGAGCAGTTCTTC
TRBJ2-5 | . | TRBV9 | . | CASSVSSPERQETQYF | TGTGCCAGCAGCGTATCTTCCCCGGAGCGGCAAGAGACCCAGTACTTC
TRBJ2-7 | few | TRBV4-1 | . | CASSQKVLVVYEQYF | TGCGCCAGCAGCCAAAAGGTTCTGGTGGTCTACGAGCAGTACTTC
TRBJ1-2 | . | TRBV6-5 | . | CASRNIPWGDYGYTF | TGTGCCAGCAGAAACATCCCGTGGGGGGATTATGGCTACACCTTC